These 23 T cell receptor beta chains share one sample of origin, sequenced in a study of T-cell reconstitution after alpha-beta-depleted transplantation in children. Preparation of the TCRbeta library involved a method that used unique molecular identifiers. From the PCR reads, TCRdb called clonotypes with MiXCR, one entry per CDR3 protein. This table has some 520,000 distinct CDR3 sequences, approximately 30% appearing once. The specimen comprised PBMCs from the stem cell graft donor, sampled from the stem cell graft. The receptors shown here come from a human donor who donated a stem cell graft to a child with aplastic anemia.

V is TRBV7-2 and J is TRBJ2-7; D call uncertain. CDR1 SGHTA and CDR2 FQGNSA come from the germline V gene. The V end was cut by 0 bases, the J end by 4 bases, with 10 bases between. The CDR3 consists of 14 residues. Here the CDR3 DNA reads TGTGCCAGCAGCTTAGCGGGTGTCAGATACGAGCAGTACTTC. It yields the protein CASSLAGVRYEQYF.

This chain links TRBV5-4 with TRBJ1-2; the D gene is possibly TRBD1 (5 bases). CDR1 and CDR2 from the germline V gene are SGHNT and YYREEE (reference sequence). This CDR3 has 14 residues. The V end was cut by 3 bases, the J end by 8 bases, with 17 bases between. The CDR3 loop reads CASSSGGSGNGYTF. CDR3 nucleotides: TGTGCCAGCAGCTCGGGGGGGAGCGGTAACGGCTACACCTTC.

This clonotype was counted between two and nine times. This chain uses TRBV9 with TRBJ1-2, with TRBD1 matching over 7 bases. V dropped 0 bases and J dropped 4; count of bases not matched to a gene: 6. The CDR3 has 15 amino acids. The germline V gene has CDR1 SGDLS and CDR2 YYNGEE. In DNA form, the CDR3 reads TGTGCCAGCAGCGTAGAGGGGACAGTACCCTATGGCTACACCTTC. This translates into CASSVEGTVPYGYTF.

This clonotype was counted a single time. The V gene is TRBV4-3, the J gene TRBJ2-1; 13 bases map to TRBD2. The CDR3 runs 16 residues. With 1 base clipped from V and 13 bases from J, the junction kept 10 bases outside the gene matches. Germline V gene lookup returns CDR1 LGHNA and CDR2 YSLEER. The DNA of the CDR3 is TGCGCCAGCAGCCAAGGGGCGGGACTAGCGGGGAGGGAACAGTTCTTC. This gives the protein CASSQGAGLAGREQFF.

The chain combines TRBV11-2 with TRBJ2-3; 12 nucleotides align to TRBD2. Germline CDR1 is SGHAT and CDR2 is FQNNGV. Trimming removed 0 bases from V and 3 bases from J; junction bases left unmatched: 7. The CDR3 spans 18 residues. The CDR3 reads CASSLDTRLAGVTDTQYF. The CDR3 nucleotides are TGTGCCAGCAGCTTAGATACCCGACTAGCGGGAGTGACAGATACGCAGTATTTT.

CDR3 region: CASSVEGTGRDGYTF. The CDR3 DNA is TGTGCCAGCAGCGTAGAAGGGACAGGGAGAGATGGCTACACCTTC. V and J are TRBV9 and TRBJ1-2; 9 bases fit TRBD1. The germline V gene encodes CDR1 SGDLS and CDR2 YYNGEE. Trimming cost V 0 bases and J 6 bases; bases outside gene matches: 6. The CDR3 has 15 residues. The full variable domain, its missing parts supplied by reference TRBV9 and TRBJ1-2, is DSGVTQTPKHLITATGQRVTLRCSPRSGDLSVYWYQQSLDQGLQFLIQYYNGEERAKGNILERFSAQQFPDLHSELNLSSLELGDSALYFCASSVEGTGRDGYTFGSGTRLTVV.

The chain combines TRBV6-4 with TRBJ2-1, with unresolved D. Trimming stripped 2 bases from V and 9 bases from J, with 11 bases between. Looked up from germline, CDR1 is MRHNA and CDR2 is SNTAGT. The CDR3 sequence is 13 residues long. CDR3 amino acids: CASSDRVGLEQFF. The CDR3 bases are TGTGCCAGCAGTGACCGGGTAGGGCTTGAGCAGTTCTTC.

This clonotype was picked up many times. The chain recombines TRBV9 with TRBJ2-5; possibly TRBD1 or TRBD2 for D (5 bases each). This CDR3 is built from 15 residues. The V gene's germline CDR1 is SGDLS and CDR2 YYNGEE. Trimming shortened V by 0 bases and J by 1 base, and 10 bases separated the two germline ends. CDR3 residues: CASSVGGSPQETQYF. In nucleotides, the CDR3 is TGTGCCAGCAGCGTAGGGGGGAGTCCCCAAGAGACCCAGTACTTC.

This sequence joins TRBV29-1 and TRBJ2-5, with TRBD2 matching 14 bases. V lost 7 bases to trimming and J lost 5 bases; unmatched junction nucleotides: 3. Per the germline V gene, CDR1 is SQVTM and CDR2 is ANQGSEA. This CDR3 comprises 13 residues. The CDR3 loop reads CSAWTSGRETQYF. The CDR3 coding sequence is TGCAGCGCTTGGACTAGCGGGAGGGAGACCCAGTACTTC.

DNA of the CDR3: TGCGCCAGCAGCGGGGGCCCGCCTTCCATGAACACTGAAGCTTTCTTT. Its protein is CASSGGPPSMNTEAFF. V usage is TRBV5-1 and J usage is TRBJ1-1, with D perhaps TRBD1 (6 bases). CDR1 and CDR2 (germline): SGHRS, YFSETQ. The CDR3 is 16 residues long. Deletions cut 4 bases from V and 0 bases from J, with 16 bases between.

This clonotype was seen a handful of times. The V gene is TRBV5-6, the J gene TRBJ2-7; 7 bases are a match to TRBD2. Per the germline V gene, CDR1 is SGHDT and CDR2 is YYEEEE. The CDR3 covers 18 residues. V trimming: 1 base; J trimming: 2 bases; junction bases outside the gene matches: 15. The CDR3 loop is CASSLFPPGAGRAYEQYV. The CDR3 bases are TGTGCCAGCAGCTTGTTCCCCCCCGGGGCAGGGAGGGCCTACGAGCAGTACGTC.

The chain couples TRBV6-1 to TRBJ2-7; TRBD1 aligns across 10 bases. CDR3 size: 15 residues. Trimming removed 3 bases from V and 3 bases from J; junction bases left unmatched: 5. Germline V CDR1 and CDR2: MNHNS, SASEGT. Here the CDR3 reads CASSETGGTLYEQYF. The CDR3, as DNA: TGTGCCAGCAGTGAGACAGGGGGCACCCTCTACGAGCAGTACTTC.

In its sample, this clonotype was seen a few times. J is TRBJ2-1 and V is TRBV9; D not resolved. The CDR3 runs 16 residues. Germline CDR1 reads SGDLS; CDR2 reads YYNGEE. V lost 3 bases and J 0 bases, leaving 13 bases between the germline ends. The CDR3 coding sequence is TGTGCCAGCAGCGCCTATGACCAGAGCTCCTACAATGAGCAGTTCTTC. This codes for CASSAYDQSSYNEQFF.

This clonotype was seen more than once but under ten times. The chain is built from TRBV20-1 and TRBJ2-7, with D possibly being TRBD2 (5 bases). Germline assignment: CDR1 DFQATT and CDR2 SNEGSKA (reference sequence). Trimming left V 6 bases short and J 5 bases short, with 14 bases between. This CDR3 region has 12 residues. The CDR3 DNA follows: TGCAGTGCGGGAAAAAACGGGGACGAGCAGTACTTC. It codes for CSAGKNGDEQYF.

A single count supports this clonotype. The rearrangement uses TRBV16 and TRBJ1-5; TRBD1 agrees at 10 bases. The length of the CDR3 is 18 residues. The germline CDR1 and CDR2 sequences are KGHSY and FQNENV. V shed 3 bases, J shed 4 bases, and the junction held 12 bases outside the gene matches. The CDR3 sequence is CASSHQAGDRGQNQPQHF. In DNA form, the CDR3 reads TGTGCCAGCAGCCACCAGGCAGGCGACAGGGGGCAAAATCAGCCCCAGCATTTT.

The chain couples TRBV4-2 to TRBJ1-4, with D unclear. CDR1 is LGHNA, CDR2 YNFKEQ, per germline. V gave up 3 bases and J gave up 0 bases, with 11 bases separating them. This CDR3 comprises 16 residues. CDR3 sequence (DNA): TGTGCCAGCAGCCAGGAAACTTTTGCAACTAATGAAAAACTGTTTTTT. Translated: CASSQETFATNEKLFF.

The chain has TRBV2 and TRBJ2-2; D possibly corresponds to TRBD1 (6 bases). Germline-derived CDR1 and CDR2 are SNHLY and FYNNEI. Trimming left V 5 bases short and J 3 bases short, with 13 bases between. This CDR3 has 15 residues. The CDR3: CASSKDRSDTGELFF. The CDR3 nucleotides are TGTGCCAGCAGTAAGGACAGATCTGACACCGGGGAGCTGTTTTTT. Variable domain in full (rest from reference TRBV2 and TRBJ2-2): EPEVTQTPSHQVTQMGQEVILRCVPISNHLYFYWYRQILGQKVEFLVSFYNNEISEKSEIFDDQFSVERPDGSNFTLKIRSTKLEDSAMYFCASSKDRSDTGELFFGEGSRLTVL.

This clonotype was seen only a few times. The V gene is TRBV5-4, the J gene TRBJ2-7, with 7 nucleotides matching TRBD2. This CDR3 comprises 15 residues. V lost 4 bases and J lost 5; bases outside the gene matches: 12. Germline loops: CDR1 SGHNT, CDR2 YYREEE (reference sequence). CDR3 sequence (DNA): TGTGCCAGCAGCCCCGGCGGACTAGGATCGGACGAGCAGTACGTC. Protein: CASSPGGLGSDEQYV.

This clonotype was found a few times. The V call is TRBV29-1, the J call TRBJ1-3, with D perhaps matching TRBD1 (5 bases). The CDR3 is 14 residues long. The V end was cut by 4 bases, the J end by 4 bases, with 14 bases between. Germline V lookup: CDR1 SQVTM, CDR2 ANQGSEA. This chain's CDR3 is CSVVTKGEGNTIYF. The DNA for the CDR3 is TGCAGCGTTGTGACTAAAGGGGAAGGAAACACCATATATTTT.

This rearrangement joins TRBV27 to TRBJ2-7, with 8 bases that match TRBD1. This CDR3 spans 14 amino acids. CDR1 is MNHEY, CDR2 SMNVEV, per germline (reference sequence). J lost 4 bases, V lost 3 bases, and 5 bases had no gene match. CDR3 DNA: TGTGCCAGCAGTTTTTCAGGGGGCGGTTACGAGCAGTACTTC. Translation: CASSFSGGGYEQYF.

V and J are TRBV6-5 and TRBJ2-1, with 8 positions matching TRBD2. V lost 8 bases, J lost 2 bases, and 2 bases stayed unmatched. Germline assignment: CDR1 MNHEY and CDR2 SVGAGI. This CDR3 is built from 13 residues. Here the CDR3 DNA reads TGTGCCAGCTTAGCGGGGCCCTACAATGAGCAGTTCTTC. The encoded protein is CASLAGPYNEQFF.

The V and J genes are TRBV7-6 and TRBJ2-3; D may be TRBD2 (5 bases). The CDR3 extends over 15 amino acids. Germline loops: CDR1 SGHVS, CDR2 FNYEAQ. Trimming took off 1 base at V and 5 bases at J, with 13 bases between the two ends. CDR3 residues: CASSLVLAGQDTQYF. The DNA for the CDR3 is TGTGCCAGCAGCTTAGTGCTAGCCGGCCAAGATACGCAGTATTTT.

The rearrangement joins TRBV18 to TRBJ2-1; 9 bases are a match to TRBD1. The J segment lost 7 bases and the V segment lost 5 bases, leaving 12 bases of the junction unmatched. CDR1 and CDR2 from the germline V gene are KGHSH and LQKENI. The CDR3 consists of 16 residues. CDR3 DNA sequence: TGTGCCAGCTCAGTCCGACGGGACAGGGCAACGAATGAGCAGTTCTTC. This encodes CASSVRRDRATNEQFF.